The clone carrying this TCR beta chain has ten or more counts. Its target is not known. The sample is drawn from a study of blood T cells in healthy people across ages. Study results and caveats: No conclusive comparison of naive versus antigen-experienced cells was possible with unsorted PBMCs. The recorded TCR beta diversity per million T cells decreased in a roughly linear manner with age.

Trimming cost V 11 bases and J 3 bases, with 16 bases left between them. Germline CDR1 reads MNHEY; CDR2 reads SMNVEV (reference sequence). This CDR3 contains 13 residues. The use of a sample-barcoded 5' primer and a J-beta primer mix characterized a second PCR of about 7 to 12 cycles. TCRdb re-called the 5' RACE reads with MiXCR, one entry per CDR3 protein. Of some 790,000 distinct CDR3 sequences in the sample, 29% were seen once. Source material: blood. This sequence joins TRBV27 and TRBJ1-1; D call uncertain. The sequence was obtained from a woman older than 75 in good health. The CDR3 DNA reads as TGTGCCGCCAAGACCCGGCAACACACTGAAGCTTTCTTT. This codes for CAAKTRQHTEAFF.